The T cell receptor (beta chain) described here comes from a study of shared clonotypes between healthy human individuals. Overall study findings and caveats: Since donors were few, the genetic and exposure-history diversity represented was limited. Shared clonotypes across all four donors exceeded non-shared ones in generation probability. Clonotype sharing among donors was expected to depend on sequencing depth. The study sampled only blood, and tissue repertoires likely differ.

This clone was counted a single time. Its antigen is unidentified. Clones were read by immunoSEQ multiplex PCR, and TCRdb kept only the in-frame ones, dropping some. The table includes 2 million to 3 million clones, roughly 93% detected once. Specimen: naive CD4+ T cells from PBMCs. Documented subset: CD45RA+ positively selected. The clonotype was recovered from a man aged 18 to 30 in good health. Some clones in this sample may be carry-over from other donors' samples.

CDR3 DNA sequence: TGTGCCTCTGATTTTGTGGGAGCTGGGGCCAACGTCCTGACTTTC. As protein: CASDFVGAGANVLTF. The V gene is TRBV2, the J gene TRBJ2-6; maybe TRBD2 (5 bases). The CDR3 has 15 residues. V gave up 11 bases and J gave up 2 bases, with 16 bases separating them. Germline V lookup: CDR1 SNHLY, CDR2 FYNNEI. Filled out from reference TRBV2 and TRBJ2-6, the complete variable domain reads EPEVTQTPSHQVTQMGQEVILRCVPISNHLYFYWYRQILGQKVEFLVSFYNNEISEKSEIFDDQFSVERPDGSNFTLKIRSTKLEDSAMYFCASDFVGAGANVLTFGAGSRLTVL.